The next 2 T cell receptor beta chains were all read from a single sample in a study of breast tumors, draining lymph nodes, adjacent tissues. Breast cancer patients provided tissue from their axillary draining lymph nodes. TCRdb itself ran the multiplex PCR reads through MiXCR, one entry per CDR3 protein. The sample includes under 110,000 distinct CDR3 sequences, roughly 33% seen only once; the top ten take around 5.9%. Sequencing was carried out using axillary lymph node tissue. The receptor source for this set is a female donor with breast cancer. Some clones in this sample may be carry-over from other donors' samples.

This chain uses TRBV2 with TRBJ1-1; no clear D gene. Germline V CDR1 and CDR2: SNHLY, FYNNEI. There are 14 residues in the CDR3. V was cut by 6 bases and J by 6 bases, with 17 bases left in between. CDR3 loop: CASRSRGTNAEAFF. The CDR3 DNA reads TGTGCCAGCAGGTCCCGGGGTACTAACGCTGAAGCTTTCTTT.

This clonotype was seen repeatedly, ten times or more. The chain joins TRBV5-6 to TRBJ2-1; TRBD1 agrees at 10 bases. CDR1 SGHDT and CDR2 YYEEEE come from the germline V gene. The CDR3 sequence is 14 residues long. Trimming removed 7 bases from V and 9 bases from J; junction bases left unmatched: 10. The CDR3 loop reads CASVGQGGFGEQFF. The CDR3 DNA sequence: TGTGCCAGCGTCGGACAGGGGGGGTTCGGTGAGCAGTTCTTC.